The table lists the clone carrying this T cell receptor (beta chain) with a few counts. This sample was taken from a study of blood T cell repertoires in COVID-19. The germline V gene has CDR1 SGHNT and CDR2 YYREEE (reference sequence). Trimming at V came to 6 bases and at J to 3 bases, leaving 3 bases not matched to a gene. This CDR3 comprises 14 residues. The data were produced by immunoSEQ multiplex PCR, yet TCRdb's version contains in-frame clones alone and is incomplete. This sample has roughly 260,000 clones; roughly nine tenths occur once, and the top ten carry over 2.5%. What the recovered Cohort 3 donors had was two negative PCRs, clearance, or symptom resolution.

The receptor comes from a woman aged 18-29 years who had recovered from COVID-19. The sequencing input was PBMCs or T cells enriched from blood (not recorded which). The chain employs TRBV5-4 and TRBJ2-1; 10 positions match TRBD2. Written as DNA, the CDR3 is TGTGCCAGCACCCTAGCGGGAGACTACAATGAGCAGTTCTTC. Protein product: CASTLAGDYNEQFF.